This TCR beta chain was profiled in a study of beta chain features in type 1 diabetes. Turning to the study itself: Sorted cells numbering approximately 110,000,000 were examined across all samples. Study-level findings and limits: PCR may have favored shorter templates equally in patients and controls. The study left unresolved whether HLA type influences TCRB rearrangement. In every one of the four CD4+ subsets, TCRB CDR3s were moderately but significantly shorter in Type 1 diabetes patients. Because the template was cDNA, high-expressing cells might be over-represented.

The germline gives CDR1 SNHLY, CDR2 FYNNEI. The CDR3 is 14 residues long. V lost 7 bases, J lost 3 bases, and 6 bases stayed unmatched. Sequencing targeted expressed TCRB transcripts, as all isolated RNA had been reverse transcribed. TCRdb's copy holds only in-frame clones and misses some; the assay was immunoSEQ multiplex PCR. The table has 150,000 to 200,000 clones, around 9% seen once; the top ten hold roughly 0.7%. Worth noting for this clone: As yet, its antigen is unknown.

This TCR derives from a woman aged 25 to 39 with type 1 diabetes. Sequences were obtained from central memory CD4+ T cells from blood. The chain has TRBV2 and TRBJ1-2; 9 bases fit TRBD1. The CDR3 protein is CASIPGQGHYGYTF. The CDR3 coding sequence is TGTGCCAGCATACCGGGACAGGGACACTATGGCTACACCTTC.